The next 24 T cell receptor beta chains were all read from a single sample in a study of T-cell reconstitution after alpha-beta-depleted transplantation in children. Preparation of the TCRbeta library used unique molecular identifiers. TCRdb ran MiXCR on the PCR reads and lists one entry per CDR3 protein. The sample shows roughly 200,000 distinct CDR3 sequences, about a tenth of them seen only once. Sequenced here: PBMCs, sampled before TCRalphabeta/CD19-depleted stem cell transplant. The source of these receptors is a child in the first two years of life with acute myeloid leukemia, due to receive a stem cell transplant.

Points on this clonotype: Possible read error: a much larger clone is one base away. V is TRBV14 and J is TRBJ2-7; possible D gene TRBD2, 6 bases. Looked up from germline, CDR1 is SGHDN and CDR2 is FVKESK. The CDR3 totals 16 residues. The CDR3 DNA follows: TGTGCCAGCAGCCAAGTGCCTGGGGGGAGCGCCTACGAGCAGCACTTC. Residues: CASSQVPGGSAYEQHF.

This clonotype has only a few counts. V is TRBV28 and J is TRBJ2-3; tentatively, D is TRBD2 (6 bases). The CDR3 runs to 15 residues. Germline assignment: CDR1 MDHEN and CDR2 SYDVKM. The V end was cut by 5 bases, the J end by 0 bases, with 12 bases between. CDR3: CASSKAGQSTDTQYF. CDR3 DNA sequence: TGTGCCAGCAGTAAAGCGGGCCAAAGCACAGATACGCAGTATTTT.

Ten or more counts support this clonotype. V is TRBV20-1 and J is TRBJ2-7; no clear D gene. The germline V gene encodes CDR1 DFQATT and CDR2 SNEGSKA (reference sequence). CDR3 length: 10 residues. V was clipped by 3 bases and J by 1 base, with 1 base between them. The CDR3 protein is CSASSYEQYF. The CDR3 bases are TGCAGTGCTAGTTCCTACGAGCAGTACTTC.

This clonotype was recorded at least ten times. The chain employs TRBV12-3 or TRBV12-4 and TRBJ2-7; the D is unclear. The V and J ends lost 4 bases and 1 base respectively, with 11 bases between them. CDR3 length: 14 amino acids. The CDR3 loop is CASSYRVGSYEQYF. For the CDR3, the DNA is TGTGCCAGCAGTTATAGGGTAGGGTCCTACGAGCAGTACTTC.

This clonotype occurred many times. CDR3 DNA: TGTGCCAGCAGTTCCCCGATGGAGACCCAGTACTTC. Its protein product is CASSSPMETQYF. The J gene is TRBJ2-5, the V gene TRBV14; D is ambiguous. The CDR3 spans 12 residues. CDR1 is SGHDN and CDR2 is FVKESK in the germline V gene. V lost 6 bases and J lost 5, with 10 bases in between.

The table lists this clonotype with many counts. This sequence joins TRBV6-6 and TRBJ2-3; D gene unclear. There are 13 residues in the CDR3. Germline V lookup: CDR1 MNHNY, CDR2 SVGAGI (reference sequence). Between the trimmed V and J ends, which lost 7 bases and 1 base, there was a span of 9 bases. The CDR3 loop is CASKGQGTDTQYF. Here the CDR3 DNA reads TGTGCCAGCAAAGGGCAGGGCACAGATACGCAGTATTTT.

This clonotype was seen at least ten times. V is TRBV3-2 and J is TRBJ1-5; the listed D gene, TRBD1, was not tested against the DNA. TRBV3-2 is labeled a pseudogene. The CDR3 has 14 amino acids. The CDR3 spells CASSPAGGGQPQHF. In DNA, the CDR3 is TGTGCCAGCAGCCCCGCCGGGGGTGGACAGCCCCAGCATTTT.

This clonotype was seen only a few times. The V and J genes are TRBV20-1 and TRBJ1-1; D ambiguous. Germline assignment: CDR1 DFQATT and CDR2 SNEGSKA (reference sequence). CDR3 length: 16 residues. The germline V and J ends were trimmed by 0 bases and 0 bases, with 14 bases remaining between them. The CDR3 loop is CSARDPDAAMNTEAFF. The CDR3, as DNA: TGCAGTGCTAGAGACCCCGACGCGGCCATGAACACTGAAGCTTTCTTT.

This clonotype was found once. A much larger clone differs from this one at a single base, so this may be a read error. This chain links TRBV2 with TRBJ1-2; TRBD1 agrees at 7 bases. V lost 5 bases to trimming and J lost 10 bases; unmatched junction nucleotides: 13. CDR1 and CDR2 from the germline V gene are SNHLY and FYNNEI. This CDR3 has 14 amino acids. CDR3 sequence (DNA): TGTGCCAGCAGTCCGACGGGACAGAGTGAGGACTACACCTTC. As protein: CASSPTGQSEDYTF.

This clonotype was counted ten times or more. The CDR3 nucleotides are TGCGCCAGCAGCTTGTTGGGGGAGACCTACGAGCAGTACTTC. Translation: CASSLLGETYEQYF. The chain links TRBV5-1 to TRBJ2-7; perhaps D is TRBD1 or TRBD2 (5 bases each). The V and J ends lost 1 base and 2 bases respectively, with 10 bases between them. CDR1 and CDR2 from the germline V gene are SGHRS and YFSETQ. The length of the CDR3 is 14 residues.

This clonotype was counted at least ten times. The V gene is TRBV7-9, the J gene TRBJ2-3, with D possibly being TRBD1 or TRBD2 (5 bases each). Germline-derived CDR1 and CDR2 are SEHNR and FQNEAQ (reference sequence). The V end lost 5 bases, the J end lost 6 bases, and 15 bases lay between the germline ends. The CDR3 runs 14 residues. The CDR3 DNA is TGTGCCAGCAGCCAGATTACTGGGGACGATACGCAGTATTTT. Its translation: CASSQITGDDTQYF.

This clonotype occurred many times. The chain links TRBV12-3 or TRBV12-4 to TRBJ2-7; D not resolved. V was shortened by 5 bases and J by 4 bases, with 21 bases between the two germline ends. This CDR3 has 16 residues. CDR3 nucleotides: TGTGCCAGCAGTGCCCCCGGGCCCTCACTATTTTACGAGCAGTACTTC. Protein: CASSAPGPSLFYEQYF.

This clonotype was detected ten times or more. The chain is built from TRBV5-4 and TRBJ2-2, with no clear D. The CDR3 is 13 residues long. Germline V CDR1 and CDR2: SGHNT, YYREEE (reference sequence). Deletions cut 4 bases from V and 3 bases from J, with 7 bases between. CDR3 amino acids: CASSPHYTGELFF. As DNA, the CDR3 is TGTGCCAGCAGCCCGCACTACACCGGGGAGCTGTTTTTT.

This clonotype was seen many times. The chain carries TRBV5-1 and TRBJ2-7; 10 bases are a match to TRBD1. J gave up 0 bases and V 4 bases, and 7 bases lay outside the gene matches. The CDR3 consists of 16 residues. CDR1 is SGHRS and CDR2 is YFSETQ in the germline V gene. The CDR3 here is CASSLVGTGVSYEQYF. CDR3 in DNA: TGCGCCAGCAGCCTGGTGGGGACAGGGGTCTCCTACGAGCAGTACTTC.

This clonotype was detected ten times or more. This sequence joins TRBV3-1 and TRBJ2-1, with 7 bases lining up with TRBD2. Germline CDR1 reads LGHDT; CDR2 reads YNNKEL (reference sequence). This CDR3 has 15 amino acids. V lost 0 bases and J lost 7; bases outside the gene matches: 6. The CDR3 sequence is CASSQDAPGLNEQFF. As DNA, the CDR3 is TGTGCCAGCAGCCAAGACGCCCCGGGACTAAATGAGCAGTTCTTC.

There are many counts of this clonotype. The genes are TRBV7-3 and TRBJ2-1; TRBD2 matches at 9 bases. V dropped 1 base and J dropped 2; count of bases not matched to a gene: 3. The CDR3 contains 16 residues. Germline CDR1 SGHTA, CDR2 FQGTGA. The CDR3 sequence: CASSLNGLATYNEQFF. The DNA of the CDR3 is TGTGCCAGCAGCTTAAATGGACTAGCGACCTACAATGAGCAGTTCTTC.

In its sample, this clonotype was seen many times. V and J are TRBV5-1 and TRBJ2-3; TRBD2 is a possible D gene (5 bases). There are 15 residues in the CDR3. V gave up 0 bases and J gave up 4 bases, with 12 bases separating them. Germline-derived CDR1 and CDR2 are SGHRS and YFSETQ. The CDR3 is CASSLALSGADTQYF. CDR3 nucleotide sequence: TGCGCCAGCAGCTTGGCCCTCTCCGGGGCAGATACGCAGTATTTT.

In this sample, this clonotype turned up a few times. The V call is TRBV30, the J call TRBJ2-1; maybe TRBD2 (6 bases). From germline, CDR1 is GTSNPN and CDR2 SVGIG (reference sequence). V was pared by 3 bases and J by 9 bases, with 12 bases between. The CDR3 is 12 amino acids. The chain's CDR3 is CAWRELAFEQFF. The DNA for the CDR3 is TGTGCCTGGAGAGAGCTAGCGTTTGAGCAGTTCTTC.

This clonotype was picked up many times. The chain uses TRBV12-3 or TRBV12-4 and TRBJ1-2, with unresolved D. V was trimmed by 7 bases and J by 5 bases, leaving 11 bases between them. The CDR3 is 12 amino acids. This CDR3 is CASTTTLYGYTF. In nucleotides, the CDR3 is TGTGCCAGCACCACGACCCTGTATGGCTACACCTTC.

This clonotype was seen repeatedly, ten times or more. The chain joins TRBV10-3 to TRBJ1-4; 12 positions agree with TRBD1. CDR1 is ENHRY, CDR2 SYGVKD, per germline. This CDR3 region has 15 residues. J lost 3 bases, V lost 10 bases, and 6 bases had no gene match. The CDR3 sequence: CATGTGGVPNEKLFF. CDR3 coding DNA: TGTGCCACCGGGACAGGGGGCGTACCTAATGAAAAACTGTTTTTT.

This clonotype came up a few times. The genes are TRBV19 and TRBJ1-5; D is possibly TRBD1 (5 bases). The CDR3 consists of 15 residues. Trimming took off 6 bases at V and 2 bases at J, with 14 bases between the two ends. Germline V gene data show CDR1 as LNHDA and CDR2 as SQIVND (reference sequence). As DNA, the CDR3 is TGTGCCAGTAGCCGGGGCACGGCAGGCAATCAGCCCCAGCATTTT. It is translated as CASSRGTAGNQPQHF.

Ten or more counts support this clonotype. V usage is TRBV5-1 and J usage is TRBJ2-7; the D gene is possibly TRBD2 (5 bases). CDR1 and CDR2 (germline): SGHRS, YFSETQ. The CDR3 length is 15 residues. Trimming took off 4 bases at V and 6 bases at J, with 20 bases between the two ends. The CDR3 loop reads CASSKSGSPPSEQYF. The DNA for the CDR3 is TGCGCCAGCAGCAAGAGCGGAAGTCCGCCGTCCGAGCAGTACTTC.

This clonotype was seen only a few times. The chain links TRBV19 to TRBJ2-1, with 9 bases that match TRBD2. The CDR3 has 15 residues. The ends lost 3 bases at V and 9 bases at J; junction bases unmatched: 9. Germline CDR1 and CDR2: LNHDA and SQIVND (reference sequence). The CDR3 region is CASSISGRVFGEQFF. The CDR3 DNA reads TGTGCCAGTAGTATTAGCGGGAGAGTTTTTGGTGAGCAGTTCTTC.

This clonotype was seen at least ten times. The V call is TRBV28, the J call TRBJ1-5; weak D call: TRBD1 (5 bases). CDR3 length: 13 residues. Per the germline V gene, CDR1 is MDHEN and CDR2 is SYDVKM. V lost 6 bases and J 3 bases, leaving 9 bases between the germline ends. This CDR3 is CASRKGTNQPQHF. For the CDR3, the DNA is TGTGCCAGCAGAAAGGGGACCAATCAGCCCCAGCATTTT.